The 5 T cell receptor beta chains reported below all come from one sample, sequenced in a study of T cell responses to AZD1222 COVID-19 vaccine. Clones were read by immunoSEQ multiplex PCR, and TCRdb kept only the in-frame ones, dropping some. The sample shows about 110,000 clones, roughly 84% of them seen only once. The sequencing used peripheral blood, collected on day 0 of AZD1222 vaccination. The receptor set was obtained from an adult in good health.

V and J are TRBV10-3 and TRBJ2-3; 10 positions agree with TRBD2. The germline V gene encodes CDR1 ENHRY and CDR2 SYGVKD. V was clipped by 11 bases and J by 0 bases; unmatched bases: 11. This CDR3 is built from 16 residues. CDR3 nucleotides: TGTGCCGTCAAAACCATAGCGGGGGGTAGCACAGATACGCAGTATTTT. It translates to CAVKTIAGGSTDTQYF.

The chain carries TRBV19 and TRBJ1-5; the match to TRBD1 covers 9 bases. The V gene end was trimmed by 6 bases and the J gene end by 7 bases; junction bases not matched to a gene: 13. CDR3 length: 16 amino acids. The germline gives CDR1 LNHDA, CDR2 SQIVND (reference sequence). CDR3 bases: TGTGCCAGTAGGCCCACGGGACAGGGAGAATGGCAGCCCCAGCATTTT. Protein: CASRPTGQGEWQPQHF.

The chain has TRBV5-4 and TRBJ2-2; D remains ambiguous. Germline values: CDR1 SGHNT, CDR2 YYREEE (reference sequence). The V end was cut by 0 bases, the J end by 0 bases, with 6 bases between. This CDR3 is 15 amino acids long. The CDR3 sequence is CASSLDFANTGELFF. CDR3 nucleotide sequence: TGTGCCAGCAGCTTGGACTTCGCGAACACCGGGGAGCTGTTTTTT.

The CDR3 loop is CASSLPGKRDYGYTF. As DNA, the CDR3 is TGTGCCAGCAGTCTTCCCGGGAAACGGGACTATGGCTACACCTTC. The chain couples TRBV6-5 to TRBJ1-2; no definite D call. Germline V lookup: CDR1 MNHEY, CDR2 SVGAGI. V was clipped by 5 bases and J by 3 bases, with 16 bases between them. The length of the CDR3 is 15 residues.

This clone has only a few counts. This CDR3 is CASSFGRLTEAFF. CDR3 coding DNA: TGTGCCAGTAGTTTCGGCAGGTTGACTGAAGCTTTCTTT. V and J are TRBV19 and TRBJ1-1; no clear D. This CDR3 region has 13 residues. V lost 5 bases, J lost 5 bases, and 12 bases lay in between. Germline assignment: CDR1 LNHDA and CDR2 SQIVND (reference sequence).